Listed below are T cell receptor beta chains from one sample, sequenced in a study of response to subunit inactivated influenza vaccine. TCRdb called the RT-PCR reads again in MiXCR, with one record for every CDR3 protein. The sample consists of around 790,000 distinct CDR3 sequences, over 20% of them appearing once. The starting material was PBMCs from blood, obtained approximately 5 days after vaccination. The receptors were gathered from a man aged 50 to 59 who received an inactivated influenza vaccine. The CDR3 runs from the conserved cysteine through the conserved F or W. A D gene is named only where the DNA matches it firmly. Size tells how often a clone was seen (once, few, many) or the class of an expanded clone, and some rows leave it out.

v_call,d_call,j_call,clone_size,cdr3_aa,cdr3_nt
TRBV10-3,TRBD2,TRBJ2-2,-,CAISESPSGRTGELFF,TGTGCCATCAGTGAGTCGCCTAGCGGGAGAACCGGGGAGCTGTTTTTT
TRBV5-1,-,TRBJ2-1,-,CASSLEASRYEQFF,TGCGCCAGCAGCTTGGAGGCTAGCCGCTATGAGCAGTTCTTC
TRBV29-1,-,TRBJ1-1,few,CSVVSGQPNTEAFF,TGCAGCGTTGTATCCGGACAGCCCAACACTGAAGCTTTCTTT
TRBV29-1,TRBD2,TRBJ2-5,few,CSVEDPLELAGAWTQYF,TGCAGCGTTGAAGATCCCCTGGAACTAGCGGGAGCCTGGACCCAGTACTTC
TRBV7-9,TRBD1,TRBJ2-1,few,CASSYPFSGTGVDEQFF,TGTGCCAGCAGCTACCCGTTCAGTGGGACAGGGGTCGATGAGCAGTTCTTC
TRBV20-1,-,TRBJ2-7,few,CSVGHYEQYF,TGCAGTGTAGGCCATTACGAGCAGTACTTC
TRBV20-1,TRBD1,TRBJ2-4,-,CSAPPGQGAGIQYF,TGCAGTGCCCCTCCGGGACAGGGGGCTGGCATTCAGTACTTC
TRBV20-1,-,TRBJ2-5,few,CSALGFGETQYF,TGCAGTGCCTTGGGGTTCGGGGAGACCCAGTACTTC
TRBV7-8,-,TRBJ2-7,many,CASSLSWQSYEQYF,TGTGCCAGCAGCTTGTCGTGGCAGTCCTACGAGCAGTACTTC
TRBV12-3/TRBV12-4,TRBD2,TRBJ2-5,few,CASSFPTSGRADETQYF,TGTGCCAGCAGTTTCCCGACTAGCGGGAGGGCCGATGAGACCCAGTACTTC
TRBV6-1,-,TRBJ1-4,few,CASSDWSRVGEKLFF,TGTGCCAGCAGTGATTGGTCGAGGGTAGGTGAAAAACTGTTTTTT
TRBV5-6,-,TRBJ2-7,-,CASSVQGLYEQYF,TGTGCCAGCAGCGTTCAGGGACTCTACGAGCAGTACTTC
TRBV4-3,TRBD2,TRBJ2-1,few,CASSQTSGGAFEQFF,TGCGCCAGCAGCCAGACTAGCGGGGGGGCGTTTGAGCAGTTCTTC
TRBV7-2,-,TRBJ2-5,few,CASSLAFRETQYF,TGTGCCAGCAGCTTAGCCTTTAGAGAGACCCAGTACTTC
TRBV5-1,-,TRBJ1-3,-,CASSLGGLQSGNTIYF,TGCGCCAGCAGCTTGGGAGGGCTTCAATCTGGAAACACCATATATTTT
TRBV5-4,TRBD1,TRBJ1-2,few,CASSPQGQGSYGYTF,TGTGCCAGCAGCCCCCAGGGACAGGGTTCCTATGGCTACACCTTC
TRBV5-1,-,TRBJ2-2,-,CASSLVGIRDAGELFF,TGCGCCAGCAGCTTGGTGGGGATCCGAGACGCCGGGGAGCTGTTTTTT
TRBV6-5,TRBD1,TRBJ2-3,-,CASRLLQGVDTDTQYF,TGTGCCAGCAGACTCCTTCAGGGGGTTGACACAGATACGCAGTATTTT
TRBV6-1,-,TRBJ1-1,-,CASSEAWAGAAEAFF,TGTGCCAGCAGTGAAGCCTGGGCGGGGGCAGCGGAAGCTTTCTTT
TRBV6-1,TRBD1,TRBJ2-7,-,CASRRSDRGFYEQYF,TGTGCCAGCAGGAGGTCGGACAGGGGGTTTTACGAGCAGTACTTC
TRBV20-1,-,TRBJ2-5,few,CSASEDGIEETQYF,TGCAGTGCCAGCGAAGACGGGATTGAGGAGACCCAGTACTTC
TRBV27,-,TRBJ2-3,few,CASSFDGKTQYF,TGTGCCAGCAGTTTTGACGGGAAAACGCAGTATTTT
TRBV24-1,TRBD2,TRBJ2-1,many,CATSELAGTYNEQFF,TGTGCCACCAGTGAGTTAGCGGGGACCTACAATGAGCAGTTCTTC
TRBV6-2/TRBV6-3,TRBD1,TRBJ1-5,-,CASNDREGQPQHF,TGTGCCAGCAATGACAGGGAAGGCCAGCCCCAGCATTTT
TRBV6-1,-,TRBJ2-1,-,CASSAMEDSYNEQFF,TGTGCCAGCAGTGCTATGGAGGACTCCTACAATGAGCAGTTCTTC
TRBV4-3,-,TRBJ2-5,-,CASSHNNRSDAF,TGCGCCAGCAGCCACAATAACAGGTCCGATGCTTTC
TRBV3-1,-,TRBJ1-2,-,CASSPGHRSYGYTF,TGTGCCAGCAGCCCGGGACACCGTTCCTATGGCTACACCTTC
TRBV6-4,TRBD2,TRBJ2-1,-,CASSDSGGGAGEQFF,TGTGCCAGCAGTGACTCTGGCGGGGGGGCCGGTGAGCAGTTCTTC
TRBV6-1,TRBD1,TRBJ1-2,-,CASRSGQLNYGYTF,TGTGCCAGCAGATCGGGACAGCTTAACTATGGCTACACCTTC
TRBV20-1,-,TRBJ2-4,many,CSARSGRPILNKNIQYF,TGCAGTGCTAGATCAGGACGTCCAATCCTAAATAAAAACATTCAGTACTTC
TRBV20-1,-,TRBJ2-5,-,CSARYIGEKYF,TGCAGTGCTAGATACATAGGGGAGAAGTACTTC
TRBV12-5,-,TRBJ1-1,many,CASGYVGQEAFF,TGTGCTAGTGGGTACGTGGGGCAGGAAGCTTTCTTT
TRBV12-3/TRBV12-4,TRBD1,TRBJ2-1,few,CASSPPPGTASYNEQFF,TGTGCCAGCAGCCCACCCCCCGGGACAGCTTCCTACAATGAGCAGTTCTTC
TRBV7-9,-,TRBJ2-1,-,CASSLRGGTNEQFF,TGTGCCAGCAGCTTACGTGGGGGAACAAATGAGCAGTTCTTC
TRBV12-3/TRBV12-4,-,TRBJ2-3,-,CASSLTVVDTQYF,TGTGCCAGCAGTTTAACAGTTGTGGATACGCAGTATTTT
TRBV12-3/TRBV12-4,TRBD2,TRBJ2-3,few,CASSPLGGTHTDTQYF,TGTGCCAGCAGCCCTCTCGGGGGGACCCACACAGATACGCAGTATTTT
TRBV6-2/TRBV6-3,TRBD1,TRBJ2-2,-,CASSYQGAATGELFF,TGTGCCAGCAGTTATCAGGGGGCGGCGACCGGGGAGCTGTTTTTT
TRBV20-1,TRBD2,TRBJ2-3,few,CSAGSGRSDTQYF,TGCAGTGCTGGTAGCGGGAGGTCAGATACGCAGTATTTT
TRBV6-1,TRBD2,TRBJ2-5,-,CASASGGGQETQYF,TGTGCCAGCGCTAGCGGGGGAGGGCAAGAGACCCAGTACTTC
TRBV20-1,TRBD1,TRBJ1-2,-,CSARETGGRNYGYTF,TGCAGTGCTAGAGAGACAGGGGGACGTAACTATGGCTACACCTTC
TRBV7-9,-,TRBJ2-2,-,CASSSQIPERSGELFF,TGTGCCAGCAGCTCCCAGATCCCTGAGCGCTCCGGGGAGCTGTTTTTT
TRBV7-2,-,TRBJ1-3,few,CASSLGAADTIYF,TGTGCCAGCAGCTTAGGAGCGGCGGACACCATATATTTT
TRBV29-1,TRBD1,TRBJ2-5,-,CSVGGDRQETQYF,TGCAGCGTTGGGGGGGACAGGCAAGAGACCCAGTACTTC
TRBV12-3/TRBV12-4,TRBD2,TRBJ2-3,-,CASSWVAGVDTQYF,TGTGCCAGCAGTTGGGTAGCGGGGGTAGATACGCAGTATTTT
TRBV11-2,-,TRBJ1-6,-,CASSLVGGRDYNSPLHF,TGTGCCAGCAGCTTAGTAGGCGGGAGGGACTATAATTCACCCCTCCACTTT
TRBV7-9,-,TRBJ2-7,-,CASSPSRVAEQYF,TGTGCCAGCAGCCCCTCGCGGGTGGCCGAGCAGTACTTC
TRBV7-9,TRBD1,TRBJ1-3,many,CASSSTGSGNTIYF,TGTGCCAGCAGCTCGACAGGGTCTGGAAACACCATATATTTT
TRBV30,TRBD2,TRBJ2-1,-,CAWSALAGGQSSYNEQFF,TGTGCCTGGAGTGCCTTAGCGGGAGGGCAAAGCTCCTACAATGAGCAGTTCTTC
TRBV4-1,TRBD2,TRBJ2-3,few,CASSQDLIAGGNTDTQYF,TGCGCCAGCAGCCAAGATCTAATAGCGGGAGGGAATACAGATACGCAGTATTTT
TRBV29-1,-,TRBJ2-5,-,CSVVWGQETQYF,TGCAGCGTTGTCTGGGGCCAAGAGACCCAGTACTTC
TRBV5-1,-,TRBJ2-3,few,CASSLALWEMSDTQYF,TGCGCCAGCAGCTTGGCTCTGTGGGAGATGTCGGATACGCAGTATTTT
TRBV12-3/TRBV12-4,-,TRBJ1-1,many,CASSLGSLIQAFF,TGTGCCAGCAGTTTAGGCTCGTTAATTCAAGCTTTCTTT
TRBV20-1,TRBD2,TRBJ2-1,-,CSASALAGVILGNEQFF,TGCAGTGCTAGTGCTCTAGCGGGAGTTATCTTAGGGAATGAGCAGTTCTTC
TRBV11-2,TRBD1,TRBJ1-6,-,CASSSYGQAINSPLHF,TGTGCCAGCAGCTCTTACGGACAGGCTATTAATTCACCCCTCCACTTT
TRBV7-2,-,TRBJ2-7,many,CASSPRGSYEQYF,TGTGCCAGCAGCCCCAGGGGATCCTACGAGCAGTACTTC
TRBV20-1,TRBD2,TRBJ2-1,few,CSANSGTSGRPLNEQFF,TGCAGTGCTAATTCCGGGACTAGCGGGAGGCCCCTCAATGAGCAGTTCTTC
TRBV2,-,TRBJ1-3,few,CASTLTGAGNTIYF,TGTGCCAGCACCCTGACAGGCGCTGGAAACACCATATATTTT
TRBV2,-,TRBJ2-7,few,CASSEALQGGGYEQYF,TGTGCCAGCAGTGAAGCGCTTCAGGGAGGAGGCTACGAGCAGTACTTC
TRBV20-1,TRBD2,TRBJ2-1,few,CSAQTSGRISEQFF,TGCAGTGCTCAGACTAGCGGGAGAATTAGTGAGCAGTTCTTC